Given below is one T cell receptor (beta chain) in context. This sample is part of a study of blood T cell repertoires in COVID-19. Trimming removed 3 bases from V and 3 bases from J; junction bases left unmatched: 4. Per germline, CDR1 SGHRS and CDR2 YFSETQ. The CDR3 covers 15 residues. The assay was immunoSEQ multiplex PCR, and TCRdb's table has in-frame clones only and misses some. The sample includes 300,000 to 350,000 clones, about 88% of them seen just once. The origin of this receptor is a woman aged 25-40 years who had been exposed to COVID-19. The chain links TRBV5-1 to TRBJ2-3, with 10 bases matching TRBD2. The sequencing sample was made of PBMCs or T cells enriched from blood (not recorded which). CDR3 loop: CASSYPGLATDTQYF. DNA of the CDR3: TGCGCCAGCAGCTACCCGGGACTAGCGACAGATACGCAGTATTTT.